The 16 T cell receptor beta chains below were found in one sample sequenced in a study of cytomegalovirus exposure and HLA in healthy donors. Both 60 Vbeta primers and 13 Jbeta primers went into the PCR. Produced via immunoSEQ multiplex PCR; TCRdb's table is partial and in-frame only. The sample includes more than 110,000 clones, around 80% of them seen just once. Sequences were obtained from PBMCs. All receptors come from a man aged 35 to 55 in good health and CMV-seropositive.

The chain is built from TRBV4-2 and TRBJ2-1; 7 bases are a match to TRBD2. CDR3 length: 16 residues. Germline V gene data show CDR1 as LGHNA and CDR2 as YNFKEQ. With V trimmed by 0 bases and J by 7 bases, 9 bases remained unmatched. CDR3 in DNA: TGTGCCAGCAGCCAAGAATTCGGGGGGAAGTTGAATGAGCAGTTCTTC. It specifies CASSQEFGGKLNEQFF.

This clone was seen at least ten times. The chain recombines TRBV6-5 with TRBJ1-5; no clear D. Germline CDR1 MNHEY, CDR2 SVGAGI. The length of the CDR3 is 13 residues. V was trimmed by 2 bases and J by 7 bases, leaving 9 bases between them. As DNA, the CDR3 is TGTGCCAGCAGTTACGTAGGCGGGCAGCCCCAGCATTTT. Translation gives CASSYVGGQPQHF.

This clone was counted a few times. The chain couples TRBV30 to TRBJ1-2, with TRBD1 matching over 8 bases. Germline V gene sequence: CDR1 GTSNPN, CDR2 SVGIG (reference sequence). The trim removed 2 bases at V and 5 bases at J, leaving 13 bases unmatched. The length of the CDR3 is 16 residues. The CDR3 region is CAWSFPGQGVDYGYTF. In DNA form, the CDR3 reads TGTGCCTGGAGTTTCCCCGGACAGGGAGTGGATTATGGCTACACCTTC.

This chain joins TRBV27 and TRBJ1-2; possibly TRBD1 for D (6 bases). This CDR3 has 17 residues. Germline loops: CDR1 MNHEY, CDR2 SMNVEV (reference sequence). V dropped 1 base and J dropped 5 bases, with 20 bases sitting between them. The CDR3: CASSLWGGRTVRYGYTF. The CDR3 DNA is TGTGCCAGCAGTTTATGGGGGGGCAGGACGGTACGGTATGGCTACACCTTC.

The chain is built from TRBV5-8 and TRBJ2-1, with 9 bases matching TRBD1. This CDR3 has 16 residues. V shed 4 bases, J shed 2 bases, and the junction held 7 bases outside the gene matches. The V gene's germline CDR1 is SGHTS and CDR2 YDEGEE. The CDR3 nucleotides read TGTGCCAGCAGCGACAGGCGACAGGGGGCCTACAATGAGCAGTTCTTC. This codes for CASSDRRQGAYNEQFF.

The rearrangement joins TRBV2 to TRBJ1-2, with a possible D match to TRBD1 (6 bases). The CDR3 consists of 17 residues. V lost 0 bases, J lost 4 bases, and 18 bases lay in between. Looked up from germline, CDR1 is SNHLY and CDR2 is FYNNEI. Here the CDR3 reads CASSEAWNGGLGYGYTF. The CDR3 DNA reads as TGTGCCAGCAGTGAAGCGTGGAACGGGGGGCTCGGCTATGGCTACACCTTC.

The J gene is TRBJ1-2, the V gene TRBV5-1; tentatively, D is TRBD1 (6 bases). From germline, CDR1 is SGHRS and CDR2 YFSETQ. V was clipped by 4 bases and J by 8 bases, with 15 bases between them. The CDR3 loop spans 13 amino acids. As DNA, the CDR3 is TGCGCCAGCAGCGAACCAGGGGCGGAGGGCTACACCTTC. Protein sequence: CASSEPGAEGYTF.

V is TRBV6-1 and J is TRBJ2-7; possible D gene TRBD2, 6 bases. V was clipped by 7 bases and J by 0 bases, with 10 bases between them. The CDR3 consists of 13 residues. CDR1 and CDR2 from the germline V gene are MNHNS and SASEGT. CDR3 DNA sequence: TGTGCCAGCATGCGGGGCTTCTCCTACGAGCAGTACTTC. Translation gives CASMRGFSYEQYF.

This rearrangement joins TRBV2 to TRBJ2-5; a weak D match, TRBD2 (5 bases). Germline V CDR1 and CDR2: SNHLY, FYNNEI. This CDR3 has 15 amino acids. V was pared by 5 bases and J by 0 bases, with 13 bases between. CDR3 coding DNA: TGTGCCAGCAGTCTACAAACGGGGTACCAAGAGACCCAGTACTTC. Translation gives CASSLQTGYQETQYF.

This clone occurred a few times. The chain has TRBV6-1 and TRBJ1-1; no definite D call. This CDR3 has 13 amino acids. The V and J ends lost 4 bases and 4 bases respectively, with 10 bases between them. The germline V gene encodes CDR1 MNHNS and CDR2 SASEGT. CDR3 nucleotide sequence: TGTGCCAGCAGTGGTGAGGTTTTCACTGAAGCTTTCTTT. Protein product: CASSGEVFTEAFF.

This rearrangement joins TRBV19 to TRBJ2-1, with 7 bases identical to TRBD1. The CDR3 contains 17 residues. The V gene's germline CDR1 is LNHDA and CDR2 SQIVND (reference sequence). V lost 4 bases, J lost 0 bases, and 9 bases stayed unmatched. For the CDR3, the DNA is TGTGCCAGTAGTAAAGAGACAGGGTTTAGCTCCTACAATGAGCAGTTCTTC. It specifies CASSKETGFSSYNEQFF.

The V gene is TRBV18, the J gene TRBJ2-7; 8 bases are a match to TRBD1. Germline assignment: CDR1 KGHSH and CDR2 LQKENI. V shed 5 bases, J shed 3 bases, and the junction held 3 bases outside the gene matches. This CDR3 has 13 residues. The CDR3 coding sequence is TGTGCCAGCTCATCCGACAGGGGCTACGAGCAGTACTTC. As protein: CASSSDRGYEQYF. Using reference TRBV18 and TRBJ2-7 for the parts outside the CDR3, the full variable domain is NAGVMQNPRHLVRRRGQEARLRCSPMKGHSHVYWYRQLPEEGLKFMVYLQKENIIDESGMPKERFSAEFPKEGPSILRIQQVVRGDSAAYFCASSSDRGYEQYFGPGTRLTVT.

The gene calls are TRBV7-2 and TRBJ1-4; 10 bases map to TRBD1. The germline gives CDR1 SGHTA, CDR2 FQGNSA. The CDR3 sequence is 14 residues long. With V trimmed by 6 bases and J by 7 bases, 5 bases remained unmatched. CDR3 protein: CASSRQGAGEKLFF. In nucleotides, the CDR3 is TGTGCCAGCAGTCGACAGGGGGCCGGTGAAAAACTGTTTTTT.

The V call is TRBV5-1, the J call TRBJ1-4; TRBD1 might be the D (6 bases). The CDR3 covers 15 residues. V was pared by 4 bases and J by 4 bases, with 14 bases between. Germline values: CDR1 SGHRS, CDR2 YFSETQ. CDR3 in amino acids: CASSRGRGGNEKLFF. The CDR3 bases are TGCGCCAGCAGCAGGGGGAGGGGCGGTAATGAAAAACTGTTTTTT. Full variable domain (rest looked up from reference TRBV5-1 and TRBJ1-4): KAGVTQTPRYLIKTRGQQVTLSCSPISGHRSVSWYQQTPGQGLQFLFEYFSETQRNKGNFPGRFSGRQFSNSRSEMNVSTLELGDSALYLCASSRGRGGNEKLFFGSGTQLSVL.

CDR3 residues: CASSPTGVSYNEQFF. CDR3 DNA sequence: TGTGCCAGCAGTCCCACAGGAGTCTCCTACAATGAGCAGTTCTTC. The chain has TRBV27 and TRBJ2-1; D is possibly TRBD1 (5 bases). From germline, CDR1 is MNHEY and CDR2 SMNVEV (reference sequence). The CDR3 is 15 residues long. V was pared by 5 bases and J by 0 bases, with 11 bases between.

The genes are TRBV27 and TRBJ2-5; 10 bases align to TRBD1. Losses at the gene ends were 5 bases for V and 1 base for J; bases not matched to a gene: 4. Germline CDR1 MNHEY, CDR2 SMNVEV (reference sequence). There are 15 residues in the CDR3. CDR3 in amino acids: CASSPGTGAQETQYF. CDR3 sequence (DNA): TGTGCCAGCAGTCCAGGGACAGGGGCCCAAGAGACCCAGTACTTC.